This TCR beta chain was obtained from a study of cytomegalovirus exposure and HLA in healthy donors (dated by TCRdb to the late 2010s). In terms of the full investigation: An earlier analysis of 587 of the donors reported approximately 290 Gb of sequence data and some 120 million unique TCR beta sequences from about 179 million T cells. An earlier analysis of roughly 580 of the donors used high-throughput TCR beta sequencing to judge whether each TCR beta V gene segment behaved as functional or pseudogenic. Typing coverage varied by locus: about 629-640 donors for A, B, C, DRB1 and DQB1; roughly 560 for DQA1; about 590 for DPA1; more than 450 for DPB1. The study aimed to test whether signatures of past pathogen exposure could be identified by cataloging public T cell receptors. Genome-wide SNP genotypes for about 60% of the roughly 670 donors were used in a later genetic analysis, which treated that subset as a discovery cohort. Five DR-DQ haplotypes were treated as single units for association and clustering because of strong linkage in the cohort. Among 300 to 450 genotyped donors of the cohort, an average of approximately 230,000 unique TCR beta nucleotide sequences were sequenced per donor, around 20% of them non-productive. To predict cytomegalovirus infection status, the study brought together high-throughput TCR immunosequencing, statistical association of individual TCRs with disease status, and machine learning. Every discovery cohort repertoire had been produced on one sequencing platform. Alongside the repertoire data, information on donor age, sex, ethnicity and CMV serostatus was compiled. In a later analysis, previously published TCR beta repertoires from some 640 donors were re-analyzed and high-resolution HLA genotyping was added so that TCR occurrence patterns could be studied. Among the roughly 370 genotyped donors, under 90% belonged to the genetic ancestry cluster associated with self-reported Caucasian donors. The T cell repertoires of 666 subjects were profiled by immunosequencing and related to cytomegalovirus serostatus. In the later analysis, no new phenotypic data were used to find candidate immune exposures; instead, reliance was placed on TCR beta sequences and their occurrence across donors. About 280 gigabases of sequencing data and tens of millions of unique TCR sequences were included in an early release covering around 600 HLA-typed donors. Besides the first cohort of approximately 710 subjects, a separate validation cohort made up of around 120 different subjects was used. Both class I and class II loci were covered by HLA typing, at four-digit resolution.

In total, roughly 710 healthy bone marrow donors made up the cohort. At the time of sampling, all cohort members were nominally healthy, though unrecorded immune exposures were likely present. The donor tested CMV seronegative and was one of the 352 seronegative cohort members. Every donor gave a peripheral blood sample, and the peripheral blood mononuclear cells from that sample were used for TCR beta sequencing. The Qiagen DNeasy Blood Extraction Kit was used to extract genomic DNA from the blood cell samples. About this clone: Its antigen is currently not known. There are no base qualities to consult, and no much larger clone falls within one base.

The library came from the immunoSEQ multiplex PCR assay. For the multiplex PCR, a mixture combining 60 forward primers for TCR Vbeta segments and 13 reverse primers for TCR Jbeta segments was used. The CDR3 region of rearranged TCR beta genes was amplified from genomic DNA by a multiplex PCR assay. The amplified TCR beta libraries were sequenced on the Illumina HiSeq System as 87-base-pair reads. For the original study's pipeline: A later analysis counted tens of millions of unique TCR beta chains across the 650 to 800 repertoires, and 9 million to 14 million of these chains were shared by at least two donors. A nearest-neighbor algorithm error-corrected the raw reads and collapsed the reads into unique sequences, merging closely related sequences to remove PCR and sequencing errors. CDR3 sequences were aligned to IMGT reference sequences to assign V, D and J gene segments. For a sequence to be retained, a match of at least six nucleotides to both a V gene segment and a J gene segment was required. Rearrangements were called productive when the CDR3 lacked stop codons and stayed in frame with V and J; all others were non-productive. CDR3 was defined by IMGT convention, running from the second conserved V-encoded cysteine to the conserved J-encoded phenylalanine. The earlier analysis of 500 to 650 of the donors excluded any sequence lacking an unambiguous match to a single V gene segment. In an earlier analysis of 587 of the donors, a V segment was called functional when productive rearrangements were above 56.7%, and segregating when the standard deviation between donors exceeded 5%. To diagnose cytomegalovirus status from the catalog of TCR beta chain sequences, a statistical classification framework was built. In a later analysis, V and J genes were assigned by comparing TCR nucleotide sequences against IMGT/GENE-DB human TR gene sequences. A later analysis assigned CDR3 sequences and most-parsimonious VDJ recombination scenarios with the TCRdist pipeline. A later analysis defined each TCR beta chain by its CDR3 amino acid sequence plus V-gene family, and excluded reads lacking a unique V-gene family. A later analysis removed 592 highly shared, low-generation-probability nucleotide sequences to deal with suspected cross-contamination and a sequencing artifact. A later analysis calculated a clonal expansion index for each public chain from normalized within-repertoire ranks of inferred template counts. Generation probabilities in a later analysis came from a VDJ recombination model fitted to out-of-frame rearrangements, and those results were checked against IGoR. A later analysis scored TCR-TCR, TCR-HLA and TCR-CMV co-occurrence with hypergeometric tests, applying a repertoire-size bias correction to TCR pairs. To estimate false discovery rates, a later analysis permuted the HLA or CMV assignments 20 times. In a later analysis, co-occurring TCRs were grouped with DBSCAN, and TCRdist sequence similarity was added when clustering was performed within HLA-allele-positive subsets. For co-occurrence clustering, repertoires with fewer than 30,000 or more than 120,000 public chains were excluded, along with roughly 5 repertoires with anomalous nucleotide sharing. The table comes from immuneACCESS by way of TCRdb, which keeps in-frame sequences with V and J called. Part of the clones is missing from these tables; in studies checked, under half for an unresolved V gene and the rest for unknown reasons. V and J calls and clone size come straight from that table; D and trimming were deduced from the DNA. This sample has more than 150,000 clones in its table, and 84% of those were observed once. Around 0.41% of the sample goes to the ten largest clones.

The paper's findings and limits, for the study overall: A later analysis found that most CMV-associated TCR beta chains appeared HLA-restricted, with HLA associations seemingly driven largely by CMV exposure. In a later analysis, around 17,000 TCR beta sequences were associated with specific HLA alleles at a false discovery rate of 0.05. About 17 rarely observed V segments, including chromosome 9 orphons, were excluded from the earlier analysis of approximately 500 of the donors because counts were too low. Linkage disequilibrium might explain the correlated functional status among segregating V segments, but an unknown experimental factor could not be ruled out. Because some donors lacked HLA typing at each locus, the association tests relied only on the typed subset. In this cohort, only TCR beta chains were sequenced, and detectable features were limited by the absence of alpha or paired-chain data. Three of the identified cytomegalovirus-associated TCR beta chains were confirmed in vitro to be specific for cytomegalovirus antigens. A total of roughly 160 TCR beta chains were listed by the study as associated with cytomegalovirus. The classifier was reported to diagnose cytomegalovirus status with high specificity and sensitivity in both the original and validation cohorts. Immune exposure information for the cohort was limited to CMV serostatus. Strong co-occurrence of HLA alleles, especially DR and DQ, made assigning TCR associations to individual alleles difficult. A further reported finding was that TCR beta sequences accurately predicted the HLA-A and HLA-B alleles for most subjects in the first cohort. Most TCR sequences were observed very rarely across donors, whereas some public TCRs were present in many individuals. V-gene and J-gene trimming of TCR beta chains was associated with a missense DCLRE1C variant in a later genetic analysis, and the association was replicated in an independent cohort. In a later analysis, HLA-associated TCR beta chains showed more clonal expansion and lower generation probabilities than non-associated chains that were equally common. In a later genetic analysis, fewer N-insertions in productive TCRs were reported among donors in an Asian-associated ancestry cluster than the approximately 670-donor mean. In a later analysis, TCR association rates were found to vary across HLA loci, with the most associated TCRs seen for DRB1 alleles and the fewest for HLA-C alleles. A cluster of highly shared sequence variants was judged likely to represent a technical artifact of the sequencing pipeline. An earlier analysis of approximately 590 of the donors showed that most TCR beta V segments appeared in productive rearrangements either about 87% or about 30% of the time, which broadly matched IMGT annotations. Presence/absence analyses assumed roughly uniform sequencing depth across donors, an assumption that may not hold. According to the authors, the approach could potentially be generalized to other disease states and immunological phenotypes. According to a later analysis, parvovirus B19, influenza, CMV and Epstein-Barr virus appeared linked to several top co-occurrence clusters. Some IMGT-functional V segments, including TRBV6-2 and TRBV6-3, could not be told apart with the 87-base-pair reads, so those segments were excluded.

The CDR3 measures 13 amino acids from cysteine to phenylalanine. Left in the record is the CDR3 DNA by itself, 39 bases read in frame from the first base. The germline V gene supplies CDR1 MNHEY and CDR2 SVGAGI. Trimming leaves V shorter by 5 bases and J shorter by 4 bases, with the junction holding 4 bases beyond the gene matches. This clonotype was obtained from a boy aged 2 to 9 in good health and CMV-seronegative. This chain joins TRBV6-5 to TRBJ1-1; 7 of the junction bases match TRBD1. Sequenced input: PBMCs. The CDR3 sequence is CASSRGGVTEAFF. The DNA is TGTGCCAGCAGTCGAGGGGGCGTCACTGAAGCTTTCTTT.